What follows are 21 T cell receptor beta chains derived from one specimen sequenced in a study of CD8 T cells in Susac syndrome. With random hexamers, roughly 0.5 to 1 ug RNA was reverse transcribed. TCRdb passed the immunoSEQ multiplex PCR reads through MiXCR, listing each CDR3 protein once. The table has 70,000 to 100,000 distinct CDR3 sequences, 90% to 97% seen once; the top ten hold 0.55% to 0.8%. Input material: CD8+ T cells from PBMCs. The source is a human donor with Susac syndrome.

This sequence joins TRBV6-2 or TRBV6-3 and TRBJ1-5, with 7 nucleotides matching TRBD1. V shed 6 bases and J 0 bases; nucleotides not matched to a gene: 2. Germline V gives CDR1 MNHEY, CDR2 SVGEGT. There are 14 residues in the CDR3. The CDR3 here is CASRTGDSNQPQHF. The CDR3 region has the DNA TGTGCCAGCAGAACAGGGGATAGCAATCAGCCCCAGCATTTT.

The V gene is TRBV6-5, the J gene TRBJ1-4, with D hard to call. CDR1 and CDR2 from the germline V gene are MNHEY and SVGAGI. Trimming took 2 bases from V and 6 from J, leaving 10 bases between them. CDR3 length: 14 amino acids. In nucleotides, the CDR3 is TGTGCCAGCAGTTACGGTCAGCGCGATGAAAAACTGTTTTTT. Its translation is CASSYGQRDEKLFF.

This rearrangement joins TRBV15 to TRBJ1-1, with 8 bases aligning to TRBD1. The CDR3 loop spans 12 amino acids. V was pared by 11 bases and J by 10 bases, with 12 bases of the junction left unmatched. Germline CDR1 reads LNHNV; CDR2 reads YYDKDF (reference sequence). CDR3 coding DNA: TGTGCCTGGGCCGCAGGGGGCGGCGTAGCTTTCTTT. Translated, it gives CAWAAGGGVAFF.

V and J are TRBV5-6 and TRBJ1-1; D remains unclear. Per germline, CDR1 SGHDT and CDR2 YYEEEE. V was trimmed by 5 bases and J by 2 bases, leaving 4 bases between them. The CDR3 runs to 11 residues. The CDR3 sequence: CASSLNTEAFF. The CDR3 DNA follows: TGTGCCAGCAGTTTAAACACTGAAGCTTTCTTT.

The genes are TRBV12-3 or TRBV12-4 and TRBJ1-1; TRBD1 matches at 8 bases. The CDR3 length is 14 residues. The V gene end was trimmed by 5 bases and the J gene end by 1 base; junction bases not matched to a gene: 3. The CDR3: CASSIDRGNTEAFF. The CDR3 coding sequence is TGTGCCAGCAGTATCGACAGGGGGAACACTGAAGCTTTCTTT.

This sequence joins TRBV3-1 and TRBJ1-1; 7 bases match TRBD1. The CDR3 is 12 residues long. Trimming at V came to 1 base and at J to 9 bases, leaving 2 bases not matched to a gene. In germline, CDR1 is LGHDT, CDR2 YNNKEL (reference sequence). The CDR3 bases are TGTGCCAGCAGCCAAGGACAGGGTAAAGCTTTCTTT. Amino acid sequence: CASSQGQGKAFF.

The table lists this clonotype with a count of one. The J gene is TRBJ2-5, the V gene TRBV7-2; D is ambiguous. CDR3 length: 15 residues. V shed 1 base and J shed 1 base, with 10 bases lying between them. Germline values: CDR1 SGHTA, CDR2 FQGNSA. The CDR3 region is CASSLVNSLQETQYF. The CDR3 region has the DNA TGTGCCAGCAGCTTAGTGAACTCTCTCCAAGAGACCCAGTACTTC. The whole variable domain, remainder taken from reference TRBV7-2 and TRBJ2-5, is GAGVSQSPSNKVTEKGKDVELRCDPISGHTALYWYRQSLGQGLEFLIYFQGNSAPDKSGLPSDRFSAERTGGSVSTLTIQRTQQEDSAVYLCASSLVNSLQETQYFGPGTRLLVL.

This rearrangement joins TRBV2 to TRBJ1-2; D remains unclear. Germline V gene lookup returns CDR1 SNHLY and CDR2 FYNNEI. Trimming shortened V by 7 bases and J by 2 bases, and 14 bases separated the two germline ends. There are 14 residues in the CDR3. The CDR3 DNA is TGTGCCAGCACCCCGTCTGGCTCAAACTATGGCTACACCTTC. It encodes CASTPSGSNYGYTF. The whole variable domain, filled in from reference TRBV2 and TRBJ1-2, reads EPEVTQTPSHQVTQMGQEVILRCVPISNHLYFYWYRQILGQKVEFLVSFYNNEISEKSEIFDDQFSVERPDGSNFTLKIRSTKLEDSAMYFCASTPSGSNYGYTFGSGTRLTVV.

V is TRBV5-1 and J is TRBJ2-7; the D gene is possibly TRBD2 (5 bases). Germline V gene data show CDR1 as SGHRS and CDR2 as YFSETQ. Trimming took 3 bases from V and 4 from J, leaving 14 bases between them. CDR3 length equals 14 residues. CDR3 sequence: CASSSSGIGYEQYF. The DNA of the CDR3 is TGCGCCAGCAGCTCCTCGGGGATCGGGTACGAGCAGTACTTC.

The rearrangement joins TRBV29-1 to TRBJ1-1; D is uncertain. CDR3 length equals 13 residues. Germline CDR1 reads SQVTM; CDR2 reads ANQGSEA. V was shortened by 3 bases and J by 0 bases, with 8 bases between the two germline ends. CDR3 sequence reads: CSVDPTLNTEAFF. The CDR3 DNA is TGCAGCGTTGACCCGACTCTGAACACTGAAGCTTTCTTT.

This clonotype was seen only once. This chain joins TRBV7-9 and TRBJ1-5; tentative D call: TRBD1 (6 bases). V gave up 3 bases and J gave up 1 base, with 13 bases separating them. The CDR3 loop spans 16 amino acids. Germline-derived CDR1 and CDR2 are SEHNR and FQNEAQ (reference sequence). The chain's CDR3 is CASSFQKGDSNQPQHF. In DNA form, the CDR3 reads TGTGCCAGCAGCTTTCAAAAGGGGGACAGCAATCAGCCCCAGCATTTT.

This chain uses TRBV9 with TRBJ2-5; D is perhaps TRBD1 or TRBD2 (6 bases each). Trimming took 3 bases from V and 5 from J, leaving 17 bases between them. Germline lookup yields CDR1 SGDLS and CDR2 YYNGEE. The CDR3 spans 15 residues. The CDR3 DNA is TGTGCCAGCAGCGCCGAGGGGGGCCCCCGGGAGACCCAGTACTTC. Amino acids: CASSAEGGPRETQYF.

V is TRBV4-2 and J is TRBJ2-1; 8 positions agree with TRBD2. Germline CDR1 LGHNA, CDR2 YNFKEQ. The CDR3 is 16 amino acids. Trimming removed 0 bases from V and 10 bases from J; junction bases left unmatched: 11. The CDR3 is CASSQDTGGSRGEQFF. The CDR3 nucleotides read TGTGCCAGCAGCCAAGATACGGGGGGGTCCCGGGGCGAGCAGTTCTTC.

For the CDR3, the DNA is TGCAGCGTCGTGGGGACAGGCCACAGATGGTACAATGAGCAGTTCTTC. Amino acid sequence: CSVVGTGHRWYNEQFF. The V gene is TRBV29-1, the J gene TRBJ2-1; 8 bases agree with TRBD1. Germline CDR1 SQVTM, CDR2 ANQGSEA. The V gene end was trimmed by 6 bases and the J gene end by 4 bases; junction bases not matched to a gene: 14. The CDR3 contains 16 residues.

V is TRBV11-2 and J is TRBJ2-5; D is possibly TRBD1 (5 bases). There are 16 residues in the CDR3. Germline CDR1 and CDR2: SGHAT and FQNNGV. V was pared by 3 bases and J by 3 bases, with 17 bases between. The DNA for the CDR3 is TGTGCCAGCAGCTTTGGGGCAGGACCTTCTGAAGAGACCCAGTACTTC. It translates to CASSFGAGPSEETQYF.

The rearrangement links TRBV29-1 to TRBJ1-4; 12 bases are shared with TRBD1. V lost 3 bases and J lost 5; bases outside the gene matches: 19. The CDR3 covers 20 residues. Germline CDR1 SQVTM, CDR2 ANQGSEA. CDR3 in DNA: TGCAGCGTTGAGATCCCGAAGGGCCCGGGACAGGGGGCGTCGAATGAAAAACTGTTTTTT. This translates into CSVEIPKGPGQGASNEKLFF.

This chain joins TRBV4-3 and TRBJ1-2; D not certain. Trimming removed 0 bases from V and 4 bases from J, with 15 bases in between. Germline assignment: CDR1 LGHNA and CDR2 YSLEER. This CDR3 has 16 residues. CDR3 protein: CASSQELVGEVYGYTF. CDR3 nucleotide sequence: TGCGCCAGCAGCCAAGAATTGGTTGGGGAAGTCTATGGCTACACCTTC.

The chain links TRBV30 to TRBJ2-7; 12 bases agree with TRBD1. Germline V gives CDR1 GTSNPN, CDR2 SVGIG (reference sequence). J was trimmed by 0 bases and V by 1 base; bases with no gene match: 7. CDR3 size: 17 residues. In nucleotides, the CDR3 is TGTGCCTGGAGTGGGGACAGGGGGCGCAGGAGCTCCTACGAGCAGTACTTC. This encodes CAWSGDRGRRSSYEQYF.

The rearrangement links TRBV3-1 to TRBJ2-2; maybe TRBD1 (5 bases). The CDR3 is 17 residues long. Trimming left V 0 bases short and J 5 bases short, with 16 bases between. Germline V gives CDR1 LGHDT, CDR2 YNNKEL (reference sequence). CDR3 residues: CASSQDKAGFGTGELFF. The CDR3 bases are TGTGCCAGCAGCCAAGATAAGGCAGGGTTCGGTACCGGGGAGCTGTTTTTT.

This sequence joins TRBV20-1 and TRBJ1-2, with D hard to call. The germline V gene encodes CDR1 DFQATT and CDR2 SNEGSKA (reference sequence). Between the trimmed V and J ends, which lost 0 bases and 8 bases, there was a span of 10 bases. This CDR3 contains 12 residues. The CDR3 sequence is CSARDGSLGYTF. In DNA, the CDR3 is TGCAGTGCTAGAGACGGGTCTTTAGGCTACACCTTC.

The chain has TRBV13 and TRBJ2-5, with 7 bases fitting TRBD1. The germline V gene encodes CDR1 PRHDT and CDR2 FYEKMQ (reference sequence). The CDR3 has 16 amino acids. Trimming removed 6 bases from V and 7 bases from J; junction bases left unmatched: 17. The CDR3 sequence is CASSSIGTANLRTQYF. The CDR3 bases are TGTGCCAGCAGTTCCATCGGGACAGCCAACCTCCGGACCCAGTACTTC.